Included here is one TCR beta chain sequence, with context. Its antigen remains unknown. The data stem from a study of circulating tumor DNA in untreated peripheral T-cell lymphoma. Overall study results and limits: Tumor-specific clonotypes were found in 76% of patients.

The germline V gene encodes CDR1 SGHNT and CDR2 YENEEA. The CDR3 spans 14 residues. V lost 5 bases and J 2 bases, leaving 13 bases between the germline ends. Here immunoSEQ multiplex PCR was the method, and the copy in TCRdb shows in-frame clones only, minus some. This table has over 7,000 clones, under 80% appearing once. The sequence derives from a human donor with peripheral T-cell lymphoma. The V call is TRBV11-3, the J call TRBJ2-7; weak D call: TRBD1 (6 bases). Material for sequencing was tumor tissue. The CDR3: CASSPQGFTYEQYF. The CDR3 DNA follows: TGTGCCAGCAGCCCACAGGGTTTCACCTACGAGCAGTACTTC.